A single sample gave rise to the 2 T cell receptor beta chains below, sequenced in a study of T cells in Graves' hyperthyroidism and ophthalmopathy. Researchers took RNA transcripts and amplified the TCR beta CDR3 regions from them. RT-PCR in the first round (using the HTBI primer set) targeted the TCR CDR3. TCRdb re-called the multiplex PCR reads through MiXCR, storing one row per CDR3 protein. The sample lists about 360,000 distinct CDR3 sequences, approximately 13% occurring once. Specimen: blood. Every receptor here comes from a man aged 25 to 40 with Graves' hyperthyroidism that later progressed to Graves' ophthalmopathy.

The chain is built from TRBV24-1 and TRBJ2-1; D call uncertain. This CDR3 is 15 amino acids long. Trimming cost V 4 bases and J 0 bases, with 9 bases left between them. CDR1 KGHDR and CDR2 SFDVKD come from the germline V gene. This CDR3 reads CATSEDGISYNEQFF. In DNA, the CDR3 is TGTGCCACCAGTGAGGACGGTATCTCCTACAATGAGCAGTTCTTC.

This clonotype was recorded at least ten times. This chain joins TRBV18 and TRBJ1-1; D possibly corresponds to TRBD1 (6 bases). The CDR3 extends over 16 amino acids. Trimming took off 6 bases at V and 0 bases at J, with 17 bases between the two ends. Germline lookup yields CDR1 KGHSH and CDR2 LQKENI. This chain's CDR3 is CASSPQGGTMNTEAFF. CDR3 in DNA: TGTGCCAGCTCCCCGCAGGGAGGGACAATGAACACTGAAGCTTTCTTT.